The present entry profiles one T cell receptor beta chain with its context. This CDR3 has 14 residues. Trimming stripped 0 bases from V and 4 bases from J, with 9 bases between. Germline V gene data show CDR1 as MGHRA and CDR2 as YSYEKL. Cells sorted as Tregs were CD4+, CD25+ and CD127-/low. Full-length variable regions came from constant-region reverse primers plus semi-nested Nested Universal Primer A PCR. Each CDR3 protein is one row after TCRdb ran MiXCR on the 5' RACE reads. The sample shows some 44,000 distinct CDR3 sequences, around 20% of them seen only once. This chain links TRBV4-1 with TRBJ1-1; D remains ambiguous. The sequenced material came from Tregs sorted from blood. The clonotype originates from a female donor with breast cancer. CDR3 DNA: TGCGCCAGCAGCCAAGATCCGCAGAGCACTGAAGCTTTCTTT. Translation gives CASSQDPQSTEAFF.